Listed here are 26 T cell receptor beta chains from one sample, sequenced in a study of T-cell memory formation after mild COVID-19. TCRdb re-called the 5' RACE reads with MiXCR, one entry per CDR3 protein. The table records a few hundred thousand distinct CDR3 sequences, around 27% of them present only once. Sample: PBMCs or a T cell subset sorted from them (not recorded which). These receptors all come from an adult woman who had mild COVID-19 (a few samples of this study predate the infection). Cell type and time point are not known.

The chain joins TRBV5-4 to TRBJ1-1; possibly TRBD1 for D (6 bases). Germline lookup yields CDR1 SGHNT and CDR2 YYREEE (reference sequence). This CDR3 has 15 residues. Trimming stripped 5 bases from V and 2 bases from J, with 16 bases between. The chain's CDR3 is CASRPKTGLNTEAFF. CDR3 nucleotides: TGTGCCAGCAGACCCAAGACAGGACTAAACACTGAAGCTTTCTTT.

The chain combines TRBV6-2 or TRBV6-3 with TRBJ2-5; possible D gene TRBD2, 6 bases. The germline V gene has CDR1 MNHEY and CDR2 SVGEGT. With 8 bases removed from V and 2 bases from J, the gap between germline ends came to 18 bases. This CDR3 has 15 residues. In nucleotides, the CDR3 is TGTGCCAGCCTAAAATTCGGGGGTCATCAAGAGACCCAGTACTTC. Translation gives CASLKFGGHQETQYF.

The chain has TRBV3-1 and TRBJ2-5, with 13 bases matching TRBD2. This CDR3 is 17 amino acids long. Germline CDR1 LGHDT, CDR2 YNNKEL (reference sequence). The junction had 10 bases not matched to a gene; V was cut back by 6 bases and J by 3 bases. The CDR3 DNA is TGTGCCAGCAGTCAACTCGGACTAGCGGGAGTAAAAGAGACCCAGTACTTC. Residues: CASSQLGLAGVKETQYF.

This clonotype was detected only a few times. The chain carries TRBV7-8 and TRBJ2-3; D not resolved. The CDR3 is 12 residues long. Trimming took 2 bases from V and 6 from J, leaving 6 bases between them. Germline assignment: CDR1 SGHVS and CDR2 FQNEAQ. CDR3 bases: TGTGCCAGCAGCTTATGGTGGGATACGCAGTATTTT. Encoded protein: CASSLWWDTQYF. Using reference TRBV7-8 and TRBJ2-3 for the parts outside the CDR3, the full variable domain is GAGVSQSPRYKVAKRGQDVALRCDPISGHVSLFWYQQALGQGPEFLTYFQNEAQLDKSGLPSDRFFAERPEGSVSTLKIQRTQQEDSAVYLCASSLWWDTQYFGPGTRLTVL.

This clonotype was seen more than once but under ten times. This rearrangement joins TRBV27 to TRBJ1-2; D remains ambiguous. V lost 4 bases to trimming and J lost 4 bases, with 16 bases between them. The germline V gene encodes CDR1 MNHEY and CDR2 SMNVEV (reference sequence). The CDR3 loop spans 15 amino acids. The DNA for the CDR3 is TGTGCCAGCAGTTCCACACTCACAGCCTCCTATGGCTACACCTTC. It specifies CASSSTLTASYGYTF.

This chain joins TRBV5-1 and TRBJ2-7; unclear D gene. V was clipped by 2 bases and J by 8 bases, with 14 bases between them. The V gene's germline CDR1 is SGHRS and CDR2 YFSETQ. This CDR3 contains 13 residues. This CDR3 reads CASSFTPSDKQYF. CDR3 coding DNA: TGCGCCAGCAGCTTCACTCCGAGTGACAAGCAGTACTTC.

This clonotype has a handful of counts. The chain employs TRBV5-1 and TRBJ2-2; tentatively, D is TRBD2 (6 bases). The CDR3 covers 15 residues. Trimming stripped 0 bases from V and 4 bases from J, with 10 bases between. Germline V gene data show CDR1 as SGHRS and CDR2 as YFSETQ. In DNA, the CDR3 is TGCGCCAGCAGCTTGGAGGTCGGGAGCACCGGGGAGCTGTTTTTT. This sequence encodes CASSLEVGSTGELFF. The whole variable domain, remainder taken from reference TRBV5-1 and TRBJ2-2, is KAGVTQTPRYLIKTRGQQVTLSCSPISGHRSVSWYQQTPGQGLQFLFEYFSETQRNKGNFPGRFSGRQFSNSRSEMNVSTLELGDSALYLCASSLEVGSTGELFFGEGSRLTVL.

This chain connects TRBV4-1 to TRBJ2-3; the match to TRBD1 covers 9 bases. Germline V lookup: CDR1 MGHRA, CDR2 YSYEKL. This CDR3 spans 17 amino acids. V lost 1 base and J lost 5; bases outside the gene matches: 10. CDR3 amino acids: CASSQAAGTGLVDTQYF. The CDR3 DNA sequence: TGCGCCAGCAGCCAAGCCGCCGGGACAGGGCTAGTAGATACGCAGTATTTT.

This clonotype was counted a few times. The chain combines TRBV9 with TRBJ2-3; D possibly corresponds to TRBD1 (7 bases). V lost 3 bases, J lost 0 bases, and 14 bases lay in between. In germline, CDR1 is SGDLS, CDR2 YYNGEE. The CDR3 is made up of 16 amino acids. The DNA for the CDR3 is TGTGCCAGCAGCGCTCTCGGGGGACAGAGCACAGATACGCAGTATTTT. Translated: CASSALGGQSTDTQYF.

This clonotype showed up just a few times. The chain carries TRBV3-1 and TRBJ1-1, with a tentative D call TRBD1 (5 bases). This CDR3 is 14 amino acids long. Germline CDR1 LGHDT, CDR2 YNNKEL (reference sequence). Trimming cost V 4 bases and J 6 bases, with 15 bases left between them. The CDR3 DNA is TGTGCCAGCAGCCGTTTCAGGGTCAAGGCTGAAGCTTTCTTT. Its protein is CASSRFRVKAEAFF. The whole variable domain, filled in from reference TRBV3-1 and TRBJ1-1, reads DTAVSQTPKYLVTQMGNDKSIKCEQNLGHDTMYWYKQDSKKFLKIMFSYNNKELIINETVPNRFSPKSPDKAHLNLHINSLELGDSAVYFCASSRFRVKAEAFFGQGTRLTVV.

This rearrangement joins TRBV10-3 to TRBJ2-2; D ambiguous. The germline gives CDR1 ENHRY, CDR2 SYGVKD. This CDR3 spans 13 amino acids. The V gene lost 8 bases and the J gene lost 2 bases, with 9 bases spanning the gap. The chain's CDR3 is CAISATNTGELFF. The DNA of the CDR3 is TGTGCCATCTCTGCTACCAACACCGGGGAGCTGTTTTTT.

The chain joins TRBV19 to TRBJ2-3; D ambiguous. The germline V gene encodes CDR1 LNHDA and CDR2 SQIVND (reference sequence). V shed 3 bases and J shed 6 bases, with 16 bases lying between them. This CDR3 comprises 15 residues. This chain's CDR3 is CASSMLAAPSDTQYF. For the CDR3, the DNA is TGTGCCAGTAGTATGCTCGCGGCTCCCTCCGATACGCAGTATTTT.

The DNA of the CDR3 is TGCAGCGTTGATACGGGGATGGGATGGAACACTGAAGCTTTCTTT. Its translation is CSVDTGMGWNTEAFF. The J gene is TRBJ1-1, the V gene TRBV29-1, with no clear D. V gave up 3 bases and J gave up 1 base, with 15 bases separating them. The CDR3 is 15 amino acids. In germline, CDR1 is SQVTM, CDR2 ANQGSEA.

The table lists this clonotype with a count of one. A much larger clone differs by one base, so this may be a read error. The chain links TRBV7-8 to TRBJ2-3, with 10 bases matching TRBD2. Losses at the gene ends were 6 bases for V and 1 base for J; bases not matched to a gene: 1. CDR1 is SGHVS, CDR2 FQNEAQ, per germline. The CDR3 has 14 amino acids. CDR3 amino acids: CASSTSGGTDTQYF. The CDR3 region has the DNA TGTGCCAGCAGTACTAGCGGGGGCACAGATACGCAGTATTTT.

This chain links TRBV7-2 with TRBJ1-2, with 8 bases identical to TRBD1. CDR3 length equals 14 residues. Per the germline V gene, CDR1 is SGHTA and CDR2 is FQGNSA. The trim removed 7 bases at V and 2 bases at J, leaving 6 bases unmatched. The CDR3 nucleotides are TGTGCCAGCACCCCCTCAGGGGGCAACTATGGCTACACCTTC. It translates to CASTPSGGNYGYTF.

This rearrangement joins TRBV6-5 to TRBJ2-7, with TRBD2 matching 10 bases. Germline CDR1 reads MNHEY; CDR2 reads SVGAGI. The CDR3 extends over 13 amino acids. V lost 8 bases, J lost 7 bases, and 8 bases stayed unmatched. The CDR3, as DNA: TGTGCCAGCTCCACCGGGACTAGCGTTGAGCAGTACTTC. It yields the protein CASSTGTSVEQYF.

The chain recombines TRBV29-1 with TRBJ1-1; possibly TRBD1 for D (5 bases). The CDR3 spans 12 residues. Germline V gives CDR1 SQVTM, CDR2 ANQGSEA. Trimming pared 4 bases from V and 5 bases from J, leaving 11 bases between. In DNA, the CDR3 is TGCAGCGTTGTCGGGGGACGAACTGAAGCTTTCTTT. It codes for CSVVGGRTEAFF.

This clonotype was observed a single time. The chain employs TRBV24-1 and TRBJ2-3, with 7 nucleotides matching TRBD2. The ends lost 0 bases at V and 5 bases at J; junction bases unmatched: 13. This CDR3 is built from 18 residues. From germline, CDR1 is KGHDR and CDR2 SFDVKD. CDR3 coding DNA: TGTGCCACCAGTGATTTGGGGGATACGCGGGAGACTGGAGATACGCAGTATTTT. This gives the protein CATSDLGDTRETGDTQYF.

This sequence joins TRBV19 and TRBJ2-2; 8 nucleotides match TRBD1. In germline, CDR1 is LNHDA, CDR2 SQIVND (reference sequence). Trimming at V came to 5 bases and at J to 2 bases, leaving 10 bases not matched to a gene. The CDR3 has 17 residues. The CDR3 sequence is CASSYTTGAPNTGELFF. CDR3 DNA sequence: TGTGCCAGTAGTTATACGACAGGGGCGCCAAACACCGGGGAGCTGTTTTTT.

The chain uses TRBV11-3 and TRBJ1-3; D remains unclear. Deletions cut 5 bases from V and 0 bases from J, with 17 bases between. Germline V gene lookup returns CDR1 SGHNT and CDR2 YENEEA. The CDR3 loop spans 17 amino acids. CDR3 sequence reads: CASSDRAEDPSGNTIYF. CDR3 coding DNA: TGTGCCAGCAGCGACCGAGCCGAGGACCCCTCTGGAAACACCATATATTTT.

The chain uses TRBV20-1 and TRBJ2-7; no clear D. This CDR3 has 13 amino acids. The germline V gene has CDR1 DFQATT and CDR2 SNEGSKA (reference sequence). Trimming stripped 3 bases from V and 2 bases from J, with 11 bases between. CDR3: CSASRQSTYEQYF. The CDR3 DNA reads as TGCAGTGCTAGCCGGCAGTCTACCTACGAGCAGTACTTC.

This clonotype was seen a single time. The chain has TRBV29-1 and TRBJ2-1; D gene ambiguous. The V gene lost 7 bases and the J gene lost 9 bases, with 13 bases spanning the gap. CDR3 size: 11 residues. Germline-derived CDR1 and CDR2 are SQVTM and ANQGSEA. The CDR3 coding sequence is TGCAGCGGGGGAAATGAAGTTGAGCAGTTCTTC. Translated: CSGGNEVEQFF.

The chain links TRBV6-6 to TRBJ1-5, with D unresolved. The CDR3 contains 9 residues. Germline V gene lookup returns CDR1 MNHNY and CDR2 SVGAGI (reference sequence). Trimming stripped 2 bases from V and 10 bases from J, with 0 bases between. In DNA, the CDR3 is TGTGCCAGCAGTTACCCCCAGCATTTT. Amino acids: CASSYPQHF.

This clonotype was seen a handful of times. The CDR3 DNA follows: TGTGCCAGCAGCTTCGGACTAGCGAGCACAGATACGCAGTATTTT. Its protein is CASSFGLASTDTQYF. The chain carries TRBV5-5 and TRBJ2-3; 9 bases match TRBD2. Germline values: CDR1 SGHKS, CDR2 YYEKEE (reference sequence). The CDR3 sequence is 15 residues long. V lost 2 bases and J lost 0; bases outside the gene matches: 1.

This clonotype was detected a few times. The V gene is TRBV5-1, the J gene TRBJ2-3, with 12 bases matching TRBD2. Trimming removed 3 bases from V and 6 bases from J; junction bases left unmatched: 8. This CDR3 is built from 16 residues. Germline V CDR1 and CDR2: SGHRS, YFSETQ. For the CDR3, the DNA is TGCGCCAGCAGCTCCGCTAGCGGGGGGGCCTCGGATACGCAGTATTTT. Protein product: CASSSASGGASDTQYF.

The J gene is TRBJ2-7, the V gene TRBV29-1, with D possibly called TRBD1 or TRBD2 (5 bases each). Trimming removed 4 bases from V and 0 bases from J, with 10 bases in between. The CDR3 consists of 13 residues. Germline loops: CDR1 SQVTM, CDR2 ANQGSEA. The CDR3 reads CSVVPGPSYEQYF. In nucleotides, the CDR3 is TGCAGCGTTGTCCCGGGGCCCTCCTACGAGCAGTACTTC.